Listed below are T cell receptor beta chains from one sample, sequenced in a study of blood T cell repertoires in COVID-19. Clones were sequenced by immunoSEQ multiplex PCR, and TCRdb holds only the in-frame ones, with some missing. In the table there are more than 50,000 clones, 75% to 95% of which are singletons. What was sequenced was peripheral blood. The receptors here all came from a man older than 75 with acute or convalescent COVID-19. Both conserved end residues are part of each CDR3. D genes are given only for firm matches. Not all rows give a size; the values are once, few, many and, for expanded clones, a class.

v_gene: TRBV5-1; abundance: -; d_gene: TRBD2; j_gene: TRBJ2-3; CDR3aa: CASSLRPSGGTTDTQYF; CDR3nt: TGCGCCAGCAGCTTGAGGCCTAGCGGGGGGACCACAGATACGCAGTATTTT
v_gene: TRBV5-8; abundance: -; d_gene: TRBD2; j_gene: TRBJ2-5; CDR3aa: CASSLGSGGFQETQYF; CDR3nt: TGTGCCAGCAGCTTGGGTAGCGGGGGGTTTCAAGAGACCCAGTACTTC
v_gene: TRBV7-3; abundance: -; d_gene: TRBD1; j_gene: TRBJ2-1; CDR3aa: CASSPPGQGALNEQFF; CDR3nt: TGTGCCAGCAGCCCGCCGGGACAGGGAGCTCTCAATGAGCAGTTCTTC
v_gene: TRBV5-5; abundance: -; d_gene: -; j_gene: TRBJ1-1; CDR3aa: CASSLVGTLNTEAFF; CDR3nt: TGTGCCAGCAGCTTGGTAGGGACACTGAACACTGAAGCTTTCTTT
v_gene: TRBV19; abundance: -; d_gene: -; j_gene: TRBJ1-3; CDR3aa: CASSTDNSGNTIYF; CDR3nt: TGTGCCAGTAGTACCGACAACTCTGGAAACACCATATATTTT
v_gene: TRBV10-3; abundance: -; d_gene: TRBD1; j_gene: TRBJ1-5; CDR3aa: CAIRQGFNQPQHF; CDR3nt: TGTGCCATCAGACAGGGGTTCAATCAGCCCCAGCATTTT
v_gene: TRBV5-1; abundance: once; d_gene: TRBD1; j_gene: TRBJ1-6; CDR3aa: CASSLDRARGSPLHF; CDR3nt: TGCGCCAGCAGCTTAGACAGGGCTCGAGGATCACCCCTCCACTTT
v_gene: TRBV7-8; abundance: -; d_gene: TRBD1; j_gene: TRBJ1-5; CDR3aa: CASSSRQGRGQPQHF; CDR3nt: TGTGCCAGCAGCTCCCGACAGGGTAGGGGTCAGCCCCAGCATTTT
v_gene: TRBV5-1; abundance: few; d_gene: TRBD1; j_gene: TRBJ2-1; CDR3aa: CASSAGTELEELFF; CDR3nt: TGCGCCAGCAGCGCCGGGACAGAGCTTGAGGAACTGTTCTTC
v_gene: TRBV2; abundance: few; d_gene: -; j_gene: TRBJ1-1; CDR3aa: CASLRTGTTEAFF; CDR3nt: TGTGCCAGCCTACGAACGGGTACCACTGAAGCTTTCTTT
v_gene: TRBV28; abundance: -; d_gene: -; j_gene: TRBJ1-5; CDR3aa: CASSLVGSDQPQHF; CDR3nt: TGTGCCAGCAGTTTAGTTGGGAGCGACCAGCCCCAGCATTTT
v_gene: TRBV6-5; abundance: -; d_gene: TRBD1; j_gene: TRBJ1-5; CDR3aa: CASSNRGMYQPQHF; CDR3nt: TGTGCCAGCAGCAACAGGGGGATGTATCAGCCCCAGCATTTT
v_gene: TRBV5-4; abundance: -; d_gene: TRBD2; j_gene: TRBJ2-6; CDR3aa: CASSLGGLAGISGANVLTF; CDR3nt: TGTGCCAGCAGCTTGGGTGGACTAGCGGGAATCTCTGGGGCCAACGTCCTGACTTTC
v_gene: TRBV12-3/TRBV12-4; abundance: -; d_gene: -; j_gene: TRBJ1-1; CDR3aa: CASSLQGNTEAFF; CDR3nt: TGTGCCAGCAGTCTCCAGGGGAACACTGAAGCTTTCTTT
v_gene: TRBV25-1; abundance: -; d_gene: TRBD2; j_gene: TRBJ2-5; CDR3aa: CASSDKRGQETQYF; CDR3nt: TGTGCCAGCAGTGATAAGCGGGGACAAGAGACCCAGTACTTC
v_gene: TRBV11-1; abundance: -; d_gene: -; j_gene: TRBJ2-1; CDR3aa: CASSLGTSVDEQFF; CDR3nt: TGTGCCAGCAGCTTAGGGACATCGGTCGATGAGCAGTTCTTC
v_gene: TRBV4-2; abundance: -; d_gene: -; j_gene: TRBJ1-5; CDR3aa: CASSQEQGGNQPQHF; CDR3nt: TGTGCCAGCAGCCAAGAACAGGGAGGCAATCAGCCCCAGCATTTT
v_gene: TRBV6-2/TRBV6-3; abundance: -; d_gene: -; j_gene: TRBJ1-6; CDR3aa: CASSYSRDTFSPLHF; CDR3nt: TGTGCCAGCAGTTACTCTCGGGACACTTTTTCACCCCTCCACTTT
v_gene: TRBV5-6; abundance: once; d_gene: -; j_gene: TRBJ1-6; CDR3aa: CASSSANRPSPLHF; CDR3nt: TGTGCCAGCAGCTCTGCGAACAGGCCCTCACCCCTCCACTTT